This TCR beta chain was captured in a study of vaccination effects on CD4 cells after COVID-19. Study-level results: Marked clonal contraction of infection- and vaccine-induced clones was seen late after vaccination. Few convalescent patients were studied, and early post-infection samples were lacking.

Clones were read by immunoSEQ multiplex PCR, and TCRdb kept only the in-frame ones, dropping some. The repertoire holds 70,000 or so clones, with roughly four fifths as singletons. CDR1 and CDR2 from the germline V gene are LGHNA and YNFKEQ. The CDR3 runs 16 residues. V was pared by 0 bases and J by 5 bases, with 5 bases of the junction left unmatched. Culturing for roughly 10 days preceded CD4+ T cell isolation. The participants, recipients of two vaccine doses, got either BNT162b2 or mRNA-1273. IL-2 medium was substituted for half the medium on days 3 and 7. For this clone: The antigen is undetermined.

This TCR was sampled from a human donor who received a COVID-19 vaccine. The sequenced sample was CD4+ T cells from PBMCs cultured without peptide, obtained after COVID-19 vaccination. This sequence joins TRBV4-2 and TRBJ2-5; 11 bases align to TRBD2. The CDR3 sequence is CASSQDLAGGLETQYF. DNA for the CDR3: TGTGCCAGCAGCCAAGATCTAGCGGGGGGCCTGGAGACCCAGTACTTC.